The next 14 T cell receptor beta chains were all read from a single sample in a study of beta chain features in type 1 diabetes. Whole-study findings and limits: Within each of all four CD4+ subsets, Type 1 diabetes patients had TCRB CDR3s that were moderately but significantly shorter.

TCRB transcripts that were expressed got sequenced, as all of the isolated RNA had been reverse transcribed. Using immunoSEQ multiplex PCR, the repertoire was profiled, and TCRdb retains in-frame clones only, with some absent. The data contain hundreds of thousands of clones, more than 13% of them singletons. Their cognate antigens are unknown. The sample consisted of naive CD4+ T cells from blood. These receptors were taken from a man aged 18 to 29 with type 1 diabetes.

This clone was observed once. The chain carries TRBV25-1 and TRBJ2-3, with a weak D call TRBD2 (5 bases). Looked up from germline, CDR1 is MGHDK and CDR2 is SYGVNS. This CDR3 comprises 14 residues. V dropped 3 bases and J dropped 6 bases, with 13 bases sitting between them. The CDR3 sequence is CASSDFLPGDTQYF. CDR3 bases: TGTGCCAGCAGTGATTTCCTCCCGGGGGATACGCAGTATTTT.

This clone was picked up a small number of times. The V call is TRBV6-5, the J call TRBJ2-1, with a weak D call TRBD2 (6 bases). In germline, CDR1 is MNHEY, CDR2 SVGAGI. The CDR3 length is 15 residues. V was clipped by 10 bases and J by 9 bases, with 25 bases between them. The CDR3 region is CATTASEVGLTEQFF. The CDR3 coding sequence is TGTGCCACAACAGCTAGCGAGGTGGGTTTGACTGAGCAGTTCTTC.

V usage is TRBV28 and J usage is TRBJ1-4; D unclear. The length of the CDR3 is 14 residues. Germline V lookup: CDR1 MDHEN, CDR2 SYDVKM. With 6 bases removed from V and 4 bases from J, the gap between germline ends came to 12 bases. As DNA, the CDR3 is TGTGCCAGCAGCCGGGATACGGATAATGAAAAACTGTTTTTT. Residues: CASSRDTDNEKLFF. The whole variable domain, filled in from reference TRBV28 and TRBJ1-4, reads DVKVTQSSRYLVKRTGEKVFLECVQDMDHENMFWYRQDPGLGLRLIYFSYDVKMKEKGDIPEGYSVSREKKERFSLILESASTNQTSMYLCASSRDTDNEKLFFGSGTQLSVL.

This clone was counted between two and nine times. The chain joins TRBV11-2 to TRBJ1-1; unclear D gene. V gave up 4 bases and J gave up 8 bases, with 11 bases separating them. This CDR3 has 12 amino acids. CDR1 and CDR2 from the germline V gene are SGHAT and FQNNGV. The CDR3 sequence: CASSSSRVEAFF. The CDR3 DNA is TGTGCCAGCAGCTCTAGCCGGGTCGAAGCTTTCTTT.

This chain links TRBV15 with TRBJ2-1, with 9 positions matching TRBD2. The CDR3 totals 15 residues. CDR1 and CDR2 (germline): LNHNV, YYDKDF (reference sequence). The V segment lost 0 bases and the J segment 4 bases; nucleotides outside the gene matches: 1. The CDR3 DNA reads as TGTGCCACCAGCAGAGAGACTAGCGGTTACAATGAGCAGTTCTTC. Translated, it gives CATSRETSGYNEQFF.

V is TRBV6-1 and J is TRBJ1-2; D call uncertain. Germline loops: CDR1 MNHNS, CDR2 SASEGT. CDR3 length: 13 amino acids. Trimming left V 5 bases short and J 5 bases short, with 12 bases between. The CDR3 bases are TGTGCCAGCAGTAGCGGTGCTTTATATGGCTACACCTTC. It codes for CASSSGALYGYTF.

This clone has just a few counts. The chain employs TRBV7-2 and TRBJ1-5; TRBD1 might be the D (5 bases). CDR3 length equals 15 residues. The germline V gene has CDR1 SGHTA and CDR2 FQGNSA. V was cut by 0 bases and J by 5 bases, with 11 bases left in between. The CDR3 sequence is CASSLALTGDQPQHF. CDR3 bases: TGTGCCAGCAGCTTAGCGCTAACAGGCGATCAGCCCCAGCATTTT. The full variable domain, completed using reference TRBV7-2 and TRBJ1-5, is GAGVSQSPSNKVTEKGKDVELRCDPISGHTALYWYRQSLGQGLEFLIYFQGNSAPDKSGLPSDRFSAERTGGSVSTLTIQRTQQEDSAVYLCASSLALTGDQPQHFGDGTRLSIL.

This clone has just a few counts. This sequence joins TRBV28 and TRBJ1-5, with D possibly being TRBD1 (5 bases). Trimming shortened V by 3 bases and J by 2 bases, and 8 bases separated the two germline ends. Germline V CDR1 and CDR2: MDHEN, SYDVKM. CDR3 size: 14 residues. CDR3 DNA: TGTGCCAGCAGTTTCGGGGCGGGCAATCAGCCCCAGCATTTT. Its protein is CASSFGAGNQPQHF.

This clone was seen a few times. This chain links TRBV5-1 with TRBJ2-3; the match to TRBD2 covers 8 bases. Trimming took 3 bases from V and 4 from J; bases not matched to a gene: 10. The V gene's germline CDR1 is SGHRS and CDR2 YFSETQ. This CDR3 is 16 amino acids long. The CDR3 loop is CASSYSSSGTADTQYF. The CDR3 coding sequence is TGCGCCAGCAGCTATAGCAGTAGCGGGACGGCAGATACGCAGTATTTT.

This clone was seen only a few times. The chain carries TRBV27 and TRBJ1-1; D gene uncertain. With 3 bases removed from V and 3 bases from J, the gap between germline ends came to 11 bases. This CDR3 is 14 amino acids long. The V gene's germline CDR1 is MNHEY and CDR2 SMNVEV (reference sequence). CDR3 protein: CASSLRGLDTEAFF. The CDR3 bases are TGTGCCAGCAGTTTGCGGGGATTGGACACTGAAGCTTTCTTT.

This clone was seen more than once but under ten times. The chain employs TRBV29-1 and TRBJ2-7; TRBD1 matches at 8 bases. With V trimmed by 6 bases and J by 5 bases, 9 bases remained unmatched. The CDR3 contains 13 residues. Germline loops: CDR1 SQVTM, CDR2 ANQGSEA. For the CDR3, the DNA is TGCAGCGTGGACCACTTGACAGGGGACGAGCAGTACTTC. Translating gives CSVDHLTGDEQYF.

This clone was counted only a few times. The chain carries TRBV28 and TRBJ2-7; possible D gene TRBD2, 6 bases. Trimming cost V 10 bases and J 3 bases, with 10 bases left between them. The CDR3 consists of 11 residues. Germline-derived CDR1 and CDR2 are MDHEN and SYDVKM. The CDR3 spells CAISGGYEQYF. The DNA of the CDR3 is TGTGCCATTTCCGGGGGCTACGAGCAGTACTTC.

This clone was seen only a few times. In nucleotides, the CDR3 is TGTGCCAGCAGGGGAAGGGGAACCGGGGAGCTGTTTTTT. Its protein product is CASRGRGTGELFF. The chain joins TRBV7-9 to TRBJ2-2; TRBD1 is a possible D gene (5 bases). The V gene's germline CDR1 is SEHNR and CDR2 FQNEAQ (reference sequence). The CDR3 totals 13 residues. Trimming took 6 bases from V and 5 from J, leaving 10 bases between them.

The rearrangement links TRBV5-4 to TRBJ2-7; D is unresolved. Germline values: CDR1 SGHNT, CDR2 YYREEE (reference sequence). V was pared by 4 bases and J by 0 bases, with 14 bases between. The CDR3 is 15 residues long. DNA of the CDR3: TGTGCCAGCAGCCCGGATTTGACGCGCTCCTACGAGCAGTACTTC. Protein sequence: CASSPDLTRSYEQYF.